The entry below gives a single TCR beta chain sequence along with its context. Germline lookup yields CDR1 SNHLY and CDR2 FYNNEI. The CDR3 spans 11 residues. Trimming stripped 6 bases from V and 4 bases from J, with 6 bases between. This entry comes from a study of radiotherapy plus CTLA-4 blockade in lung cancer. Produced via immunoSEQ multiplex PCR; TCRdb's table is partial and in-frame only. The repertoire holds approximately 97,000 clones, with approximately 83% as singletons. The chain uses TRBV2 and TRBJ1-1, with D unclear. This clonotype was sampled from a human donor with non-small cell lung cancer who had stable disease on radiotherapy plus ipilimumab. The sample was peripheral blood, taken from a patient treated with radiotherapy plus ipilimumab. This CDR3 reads CASSPGTEAFF. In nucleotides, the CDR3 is TGTGCCAGCAGCCCGGGCACTGAAGCTTTCTTT.